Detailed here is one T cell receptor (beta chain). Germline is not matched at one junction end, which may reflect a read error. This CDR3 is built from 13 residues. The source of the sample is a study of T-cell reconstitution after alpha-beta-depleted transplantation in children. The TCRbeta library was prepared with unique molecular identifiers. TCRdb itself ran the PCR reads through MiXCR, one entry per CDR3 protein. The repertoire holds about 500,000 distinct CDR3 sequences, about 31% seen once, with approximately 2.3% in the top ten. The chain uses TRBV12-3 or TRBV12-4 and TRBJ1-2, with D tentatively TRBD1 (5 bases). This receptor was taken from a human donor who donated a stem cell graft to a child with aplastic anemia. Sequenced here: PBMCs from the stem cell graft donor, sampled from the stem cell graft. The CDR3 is CASGLGQIYGYTF. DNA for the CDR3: TGTGCCAGCGGTTTGGGGCAGATCTATGGCTACACCTTC.